These 22 T cell receptor beta chains share one sample of origin, sequenced in a study of beta chain features in type 1 diabetes. Overall study results and limits: Moderate yet significant TCRB CDR3 shortening was seen in Type 1 diabetes patients in all four CD4+ subsets.

The isolated RNA, all of it, was reverse transcribed, so expressed TCRB transcripts were what got sequenced. Sequencing was performed with immunoSEQ multiplex PCR; in TCRdb, only in-frame clones are kept and a portion is missing. The table records 300,000 to 350,000 clones, approximately 15% of them present only once. No antigen is known for these receptors. The sequenced sample was naive CD4+ T cells from blood. The origin of the receptors is a woman aged 18-29 years with type 1 diabetes.

The chain carries TRBV29-1 and TRBJ2-7; 12 nucleotides align to TRBD1. In germline, CDR1 is SQVTM, CDR2 ANQGSEA. This CDR3 has 17 amino acids. V was clipped by 7 bases and J by 5 bases; unmatched bases: 18. CDR3 sequence: CSARPRTWDRGQDEQYV. CDR3 nucleotide sequence: TGCAGCGCCCGTCCGCGAACTTGGGACAGGGGGCAAGACGAGCAGTACGTC.

This clone was observed a few times. Additional DNA sequences in this sample encode the identical CDR3. The chain links TRBV11-2 to TRBJ2-1, with D maybe TRBD2 (5 bases). CDR3 size: 11 residues. The V and J ends lost 3 bases and 9 bases respectively, with 6 bases between them. The germline V gene has CDR1 SGHAT and CDR2 FQNNGV. CDR3 bases: TGTGCCAGCAGCTTGAGCGGTGAGCAGTTCTTC. It translates to CASSLSGEQFF. Using reference TRBV11-2 and TRBJ2-1 for the parts outside the CDR3, the full variable domain is EAGVAQSPRYKIIEKRQSVAFWCNPISGHATLYWYQQILGQGPKLLIQFQNNGVVDDSQLPKDRFSAERLKGVDSTLKIQPAKLEDSAVYLCASSLSGEQFFGPGTRLTVL.

In this sample, this clone turned up a few times. The chain has TRBV7-6 and TRBJ1-1; D uncertain. CDR3 length: 15 residues. Trimming removed 2 bases from V and 1 base from J, with 11 bases in between. CDR1 is SGHVS and CDR2 is FNYEAQ in the germline V gene. The CDR3 loop is CASSLQAVGNTEAFF. DNA for the CDR3: TGTGCCAGCAGCTTACAGGCAGTCGGGAACACTGAAGCTTTCTTT.

This clone was picked up a small number of times. The chain couples TRBV30 to TRBJ1-5; 7 bases are a match to TRBD1. This CDR3 has 15 residues. Germline V gene data show CDR1 as GTSNPN and CDR2 as SVGIG (reference sequence). Trimming took 0 bases from V and 5 from J; bases not matched to a gene: 7. The CDR3 reads CAWSVPDRDYQPQHF. In nucleotides, the CDR3 is TGTGCCTGGAGTGTACCCGACAGGGATTATCAGCCCCAGCATTTT.

The chain recombines TRBV5-4 with TRBJ2-2, with a possible D match to TRBD1 (5 bases). The V gene lost 3 bases and the J gene lost 6 bases, with 12 bases spanning the gap. CDR3 length equals 14 residues. Germline loops: CDR1 SGHNT, CDR2 YYREEE (reference sequence). The CDR3 bases are TGTGCCAGCAGCTCTATTGAAGGGGCCGGGGAGCTGTTTTTT. The encoded protein is CASSSIEGAGELFF.

This clone appeared a few times. The rearrangement uses TRBV30 and TRBJ2-7; 7 bases are a match to TRBD1. The CDR3 is made up of 14 amino acids. CDR1 is GTSNPN and CDR2 is SVGIG in the germline V gene (reference sequence). Losses at the gene ends were 0 bases for V and 4 bases for J; bases not matched to a gene: 6. CDR3 loop: CAWSVAGGSYEQYF. In DNA form, the CDR3 reads TGTGCCTGGAGTGTGGCAGGGGGTAGTTACGAGCAGTACTTC. The full variable domain, rest sourced from reference TRBV30 and TRBJ2-7, is SQTIHQWPATLVQPVGSPLSLECTVEGTSNPNLYWYRQAAGRGLQLLFYSVGIGQISSEVPQNLSASRPQDRQFILSSKKLLLSDSGFYLCAWSVAGGSYEQYFGPGTRLTVT.

Only a few counts were recorded for this clone. This chain joins TRBV5-4 and TRBJ2-1; 7 bases fit TRBD2. Germline V gene lookup returns CDR1 SGHNT and CDR2 YYREEE (reference sequence). This CDR3 has 15 amino acids. Trimming removed 4 bases from V and 9 bases from J; junction bases left unmatched: 13. The CDR3: CASSTSGERWGEQFF. The CDR3 DNA reads as TGTGCCAGCAGCACCAGCGGGGAACGATGGGGTGAGCAGTTCTTC.

This clone was seen more than once but under ten times. The chain uses TRBV7-9 and TRBJ2-1; 12 nucleotides line up with TRBD2. V lost 5 bases and J lost 8; bases outside the gene matches: 7. The CDR3 is 15 amino acids. Looked up from germline, CDR1 is SEHNR and CDR2 is FQNEAQ (reference sequence). The CDR3, as DNA: TGTGCCAGCAGCCGGACTAGCGGGAATTCACATGAGCAGTTCTTC. It encodes CASSRTSGNSHEQFF.

DNA for the CDR3: TGTGCCAGCAGCTTAGTCGGGACCTACAATGAGCAGTTCTTC. Residues: CASSLVGTYNEQFF. The genes are TRBV7-9 and TRBJ2-1; D is possibly TRBD2 (5 bases). The V gene lost 1 base and the J gene lost 2 bases, with 6 bases spanning the gap. Germline values: CDR1 SEHNR, CDR2 FQNEAQ (reference sequence). This CDR3 is built from 14 residues.

This chain joins TRBV28 and TRBJ1-2; 11 bases match TRBD1. Trimming removed 6 bases from V and 4 bases from J; junction bases left unmatched: 7. The CDR3 contains 15 residues. In germline, CDR1 is MDHEN, CDR2 SYDVKM. The CDR3 DNA sequence: TGTGCCAGCAGCCCGGACAGGGGGCGCGTCTATGGCTACACCTTC. Translation: CASSPDRGRVYGYTF.

This clone occurred a few times. This chain uses TRBV2 with TRBJ2-1; 7 bases are a match to TRBD2. The CDR3 totals 14 residues. Trimming cost V 7 bases and J 2 bases; bases outside gene matches: 5. Per germline, CDR1 SNHLY and CDR2 FYNNEI. This chain's CDR3 is CASKTGGAYNEQFF. The CDR3 region has the DNA TGTGCCAGCAAAACGGGAGGTGCCTACAATGAGCAGTTCTTC.

This chain joins TRBV7-2 and TRBJ2-7; D possibly corresponds to TRBD2 (5 bases). V was pared by 5 bases and J by 11 bases, with 19 bases between. The CDR3 is made up of 13 amino acids. Germline lookup yields CDR1 SGHTA and CDR2 FQGNSA. The CDR3 DNA reads TGTGCCAGCAGCCCCCTCGTCGGACTTATAGAGTACTTC. The encoded protein is CASSPLVGLIEYF.

This clone came up a few times. The chain employs TRBV14 and TRBJ1-1, with 8 positions matching TRBD1. The CDR3 covers 15 residues. The J segment lost 5 bases and the V segment lost 5 bases, leaving 10 bases of the junction unmatched. The germline V gene encodes CDR1 SGHDN and CDR2 FVKESK. The CDR3 nucleotides are TGTGCCAGCAGCTCTCAAGAGGGACAGGCGACTGAAGCTTTCTTT. Residues: CASSSQEGQATEAFF.

This chain uses TRBV7-2 with TRBJ2-2; 7 bases map to TRBD2. The CDR3 runs to 16 residues. Germline CDR1 and CDR2: SGHTA and FQGNSA. Unmatched junction bases numbered 5, after V lost 0 bases and J lost 4 bases. CDR3 sequence: CASSLAGDYSTGELFF. The CDR3 nucleotides are TGTGCCAGCAGCTTAGCGGGGGACTACTCCACCGGGGAGCTGTTTTTT. Full variable domain (remainder filled in from reference TRBV7-2 and TRBJ2-2): GAGVSQSPSNKVTEKGKDVELRCDPISGHTALYWYRQSLGQGLEFLIYFQGNSAPDKSGLPSDRFSAERTGGSVSTLTIQRTQQEDSAVYLCASSLAGDYSTGELFFGEGSRLTVL.

J is TRBJ1-2 and V is TRBV25-1; the D is unclear. Germline CDR1 is MGHDK and CDR2 is SYGVNS. The CDR3 is 13 amino acids. V was trimmed by 6 bases and J by 8 bases, leaving 16 bases between them. Here the CDR3 reads CASRGLGPGGYTF. The CDR3 coding sequence is TGTGCCAGCAGAGGCCTCGGGCCGGGGGGCTACACCTTC.

The genes are TRBV5-6 and TRBJ2-3, with a tentative D call TRBD2 (6 bases). CDR3 length: 15 residues. The germline V gene has CDR1 SGHDT and CDR2 YYEEEE. Trimming pared 4 bases from V and 8 bases from J, leaving 20 bases between. CDR3 sequence reads: CASSGLGLTEGTQYF. In nucleotides, the CDR3 is TGTGCCAGCAGCGGCTTAGGGCTTACGGAGGGTACGCAGTATTTT.

In this sample, this clone turned up a few times. This rearrangement joins TRBV19 to TRBJ2-1; no definite D call. The CDR3 is 11 residues long. V was cut by 11 bases and J by 7 bases, with 12 bases left in between. Germline V lookup: CDR1 LNHDA, CDR2 SQIVND (reference sequence). The CDR3 reads CASVLVNEQFF. The CDR3 region has the DNA TGTGCCTCAGTTCTGGTGAATGAGCAGTTCTTC.

This rearrangement joins TRBV9 to TRBJ1-4; 8 bases align to TRBD1. With 3 bases clipped from V and 7 bases from J, the junction kept 11 bases outside the gene matches. The CDR3 loop spans 16 amino acids. Per germline, CDR1 SGDLS and CDR2 YYNGEE. The CDR3 sequence: CASSAELTGEREKLFF. CDR3 coding DNA: TGTGCCAGCAGCGCCGAATTGACAGGGGAACGTGAAAAACTGTTTTTT.

This clone was found a few times. CDR3 DNA sequence: TGTGCCAGCAGTTTTTCCGGGGGAAACTACGAGCAGTACGTC. Its protein is CASSFSGGNYEQYV. The chain carries TRBV27 and TRBJ2-7; D is possibly TRBD2 (6 bases). Trimming took off 3 bases at V and 3 bases at J, with 12 bases between the two ends. Germline V CDR1 and CDR2: MNHEY, SMNVEV (reference sequence). This CDR3 spans 14 amino acids.

The CDR3 here is CASSPRTRLSEQYV. The CDR3 DNA reads as TGTGCCAGCAGCCCCAGGACTAGATTGAGCGAGCAGTACGTC. The chain employs TRBV11-3 and TRBJ2-7, with 7 positions matching TRBD2. V was pared by 5 bases and J by 6 bases, with 10 bases of the junction left unmatched. The germline V gene has CDR1 SGHNT and CDR2 YENEEA. The CDR3 length is 14 residues.

The chain combines TRBV10-3 with TRBJ2-1; D not resolved. The germline V and J ends were trimmed by 3 bases and 4 bases, with 16 bases remaining between them. This CDR3 spans 16 amino acids. Per germline, CDR1 ENHRY and CDR2 SYGVKD. CDR3 coding DNA: TGTGCCATCAGTGACCTCCTTGCGGAACGTTACAATGAGCAGTTCTTC. As protein: CAISDLLAERYNEQFF.

CDR3 amino acids: CASSTTRGSYGYTF. The CDR3 DNA reads as TGTGCCAGTAGTACCACCCGAGGGAGCTATGGCTACACCTTC. V and J are TRBV19 and TRBJ1-2, with D unclear. V gave up 4 bases and J gave up 4 bases, with 13 bases separating them. The CDR3 is 14 amino acids. Looked up from germline, CDR1 is LNHDA and CDR2 is SQIVND (reference sequence).